The present T cell receptor (beta chain) was sequenced within a study of read filtering for tumor transcriptome and immune sequencing. Turning to the study itself: The cohort had some 16 men and approximately 15 women aged roughly 47 to 85, mean about 72 years. Revised staging placed 8 patients in R-ISS I, about 15 in II, 6 or 7 in III. Transcriptome libraries were built from DNase-treated RNA. Study results and limitations: The sorted CD138-negative fraction was a mixed bone marrow immune population, not purified T cells.

Deletions cut 5 bases from V and 3 bases from J, with 12 bases between. Germline V gene sequence: CDR1 MNHEY, CDR2 SMNVEV (reference sequence). The CDR3 spans 14 residues. This clonotype was counted ten times or more. Its antigen is still unknown. The library was built from about 400 ng RNA with molecular barcoded adaptors for alpha/delta and beta/gamma chains. Each CDR3 protein is one row after TCRdb ran MiXCR on the reads. Of about 57,000 distinct CDR3 sequences in the sample, approximately 22% are singletons; the top ten hold roughly a sixth. The chain is built from TRBV27 and TRBJ2-3; TRBD2 might be the D (5 bases). The sample was a population of CD138-negative cells sorted from bone marrow. This clonotype originated in a donor over 35 with multiple myeloma. The DNA of the CDR3 is TGTGCCAGCAGTCCCTGGACTGGAACAGATACGCAGTATTTT. This gives the protein CASSPWTGTDTQYF.